A selection of T cell receptor beta chains follows, all from one sample in a study of T cell clones after liver transplantation. The repertoire was sequenced with immunoSEQ multiplex PCR; TCRdb's copy has only in-frame clones and lacks some. The top ten hold 13% to 15% of the sample, which has about 47,000 clones, about nine tenths seen once. Sequencing used CD8+ T cells from blood, obtained 12 months after liver transplant. These TCRs come from a human patient who received a liver transplant. Some of the T cells might come from the graft donor. The CDR3 runs from the conserved cysteine through the conserved F or W. The order of the fields is clone size, D gene, V gene, J gene, CDR3 protein, CDR3 DNA. D genes are given only for firm matches. A clone size is listed for some rows: how often the clone was seen (once, few, many), or a class if it is expanded.

-	-	TRBV7-8	TRBJ2-7	CASLGGEDRVYEQYF	TGTGCCAGCTTAGGGGGGGAGGACAGGGTCTACGAGCAGTACTTC
-	-	TRBV11-2	TRBJ2-5	CASSLSRETQYF	TGTGCCAGCAGCTTAAGCCGAGAGACCCAGTACTTC
once	-	TRBV15	TRBJ2-7	CATSRFPLGGEQYF	TGTGCCACCAGCAGATTCCCTTTGGGAGGCGAGCAGTACTTC
once	-	TRBV5-6	TRBJ1-4	CASSHRGFPDEKLFF	TGTGCCAGCAGCCACCGGGGCTTCCCCGATGAAAAACTGTTTTTT
-	TRBD2	TRBV16	TRBJ2-1	CASSWTSNDNEQFF	TGTGCCAGCAGCTGGACTAGTAACGACAATGAGCAGTTCTTC
-	-	TRBV30	TRBJ1-1	CAWSADVNTEAFF	TGTGCCTGGAGCGCCGACGTGAACACTGAAGCTTTCTTT
-	-	TRBV30	TRBJ2-1	CAWRHNEQFF	TGTGCCTGGAGGCACAATGAGCAGTTCTTC
-	-	TRBV5-4	TRBJ2-7	CASSLGVAYEQYF	TGTGCCAGCAGCTTGGGGGTTGCCTACGAGCAGTACTTC
-	TRBD2	TRBV28	TRBJ2-1	CASSLFSLAGASYNEQFF	TGTGCCAGCAGTTTATTTAGTCTAGCGGGAGCCTCCTACAATGAGCAGTTCTTC
-	TRBD1	TRBV7-9	TRBJ2-1	CASRDPPGQGPSSYNEQFF	TGTGCCAGCAGGGACCCACCGGGACAGGGGCCAAGCTCCTACAATGAGCAGTTCTTC
-	TRBD2	TRBV27	TRBJ2-1	CASRRLAGDWYNEQFF	TGTGCCAGCAGGAGACTAGCGGGAGACTGGTACAATGAGCAGTTCTTC
-	TRBD1	TRBV29-1	TRBJ1-1	CSVGTEYSEAFF	TGCAGCGTGGGGACAGAATATTCTGAAGCTTTCTTT
-	-	TRBV4-3	TRBJ1-2	CASSQDLSAYGYTF	TGCGCCAGCAGCCAAGATCTAAGTGCCTATGGCTACACCTTC
-	-	TRBV9	TRBJ1-1	CASSVAGTENTEAFF	TGTGCCAGCAGCGTAGCTGGTACAGAGAACACTGAAGCTTTCTTT
many	-	TRBV19	TRBJ1-2	CALWAPEGYTF	TGTGCCTTGTGGGCTCCGGAAGGCTACACCTTC
-	TRBD2	TRBV28	TRBJ2-7	CASSWVAGGLSYEQYF	TGTGCCAGCAGTTGGGTCGCGGGGGGCTTGAGCTACGAGCAGTACTTC
-	-	TRBV11-2	TRBJ1-3	CASRSISGNTIYF	TGTGCCAGCAGGAGCATCTCTGGAAACACCATATATTTT